Described below is a single TCR beta chain sequence and its context. The data belong to a study of blood T cell repertoires in COVID-19. About the research overall: Material from acute and convalescent COVID-19 was sourced from the United States, Italy and Spain. In each case, the material was cDNA or gDNA derived from T cells, B-cell-depleted T cells, or PBMCs.

As originally analysed: Amplification of reference gene primers was used by the study to estimate nucleated cell counts. Data came from immunoSEQ multiplex PCR; TCRdb stores just in-frame clones and leaves some out. V and J calls and clone size are as listed in that table; D and trimming were resolved from the DNA. The data contain approximately 100,000 clones, approximately 81% of them singletons. Sequences were obtained from peripheral blood. The receptor's source is a man older than 75 with acute or convalescent COVID-19.

The CDR3 sequence: CASSLEGDPSYNEQFF. In nucleotides, the CDR3 is TGTGCCAGCAGCTTGGAGGGAGACCCATCCTACAATGAGCAGTTCTTC. The V and J genes are TRBV5-4 and TRBJ2-1; D possibly corresponds to TRBD2 (5 bases). With 0 bases removed from V and 1 base from J, the gap between germline ends came to 11 bases. The CDR3 has 16 residues. CDR1 is SGHNT and CDR2 is YYREEE in the germline V gene (reference sequence).